These 22 T cell receptor beta chains share one sample of origin, sequenced in a study of control samples from healthy donors and cancer patients. Assay: immunoSEQ multiplex PCR; the TCRdb copy retains only in-frame clones and omits some. The sample lists more than 50,000 clones; 88% were seen once. The sequenced material came from blood. These receptors all come from a man aged 50 or older in good health.

V and J are TRBV10-3 and TRBJ2-7; unclear D gene. The V gene's germline CDR1 is ENHRY and CDR2 SYGVKD. The CDR3 is made up of 13 amino acids. With 6 bases removed from V and 2 bases from J, the gap between germline ends came to 11 bases. The CDR3 sequence: CAIRLDGPYEQYF. The DNA for the CDR3 is TGTGCCATCAGACTGGACGGGCCCTACGAGCAGTACTTC.

The J gene is TRBJ1-1, the V gene TRBV29-1; unclear D gene. The CDR3 extends over 16 amino acids. Trimming removed 3 bases at V and 0 bases at J, with 17 bases between. Germline V lookup: CDR1 SQVTM, CDR2 ANQGSEA. In DNA, the CDR3 is TGCAGCGTTGAGGCTCCTGGGAGTTTCCTGAACACTGAAGCTTTCTTT. This sequence encodes CSVEAPGSFLNTEAFF.

V and J are TRBV7-2 and TRBJ2-3; D is tentatively TRBD1 or TRBD2 (5 bases each). This CDR3 comprises 15 residues. Per germline, CDR1 SGHTA and CDR2 FQGNSA. Trimming shortened V by 2 bases and J by 3 bases, and 12 bases separated the two germline ends. Here the CDR3 reads CASSLRMRGTDTQYF. CDR3 in DNA: TGTGCCAGCAGCTTAAGAATGAGGGGAACAGATACGCAGTATTTT.

This chain connects TRBV5-1 to TRBJ2-1; no reliable D call. The V and J ends lost 0 bases and 6 bases respectively, with 13 bases between them. Germline CDR1 is SGHRS and CDR2 is YFSETQ. The CDR3 has 15 residues. CDR3 sequence reads: CASSLVVGGPNEQFF. The CDR3 coding sequence is TGCGCCAGCAGCTTGGTTGTGGGTGGCCCCAATGAGCAGTTCTTC.

This clone was detected a few times. This chain links TRBV28 with TRBJ2-7; 10 bases align to TRBD1. The CDR3 is 14 amino acids. Germline values: CDR1 MDHEN, CDR2 SYDVKM. The V segment lost 4 bases and the J segment 8 bases; nucleotides outside the gene matches: 8. CDR3: CASSSGTGASQQYF. CDR3 DNA sequence: TGTGCCAGCAGTTCCGGGACAGGGGCTAGTCAGCAGTACTTC.

The chain has TRBV19 and TRBJ1-6, with TRBD1 identical over 9 bases. This CDR3 is 13 amino acids long. The V gene end was trimmed by 9 bases and the J gene end by 8 bases; junction bases not matched to a gene: 5. CDR1 is LNHDA, CDR2 SQIVND, per germline (reference sequence). CDR3 in DNA: TGTGCCAGCCAGGGACAGGGTGATTCACCCCTCCACTTT. Encoded protein: CASQGQGDSPLHF.

The V call is TRBV5-4, the J call TRBJ2-2, with 7 positions matching TRBD1. The CDR3 spans 15 residues. The J segment lost 6 bases and the V segment lost 2 bases, leaving 7 bases of the junction unmatched. From germline, CDR1 is SGHNT and CDR2 YYREEE (reference sequence). The CDR3 protein is CASSLNKGAPGELFF. The CDR3 bases are TGTGCCAGCAGCTTAAATAAGGGGGCCCCCGGGGAGCTGTTTTTT.

CDR3 region: CASSESSGNTIYF. For the CDR3, the DNA is TGTGCCAGCAGTGAGAGCTCTGGAAACACCATATATTTT. The chain is built from TRBV25-1 and TRBJ1-3, with D unresolved. This CDR3 region has 13 residues. The germline V gene has CDR1 MGHDK and CDR2 SYGVNS. V gave up 3 bases and J gave up 0 bases, with 3 bases separating them.

The V and J genes are TRBV2 and TRBJ1-2, with D possibly matching TRBD1 (6 bases). Per the germline V gene, CDR1 is SNHLY and CDR2 is FYNNEI. V lost 6 bases to trimming and J lost 4 bases, with 12 bases between them. This CDR3 comprises 13 residues. The CDR3 nucleotides are TGTGCCAGCAGGACGGACAGCGCCTATGGCTACACCTTC. Translation gives CASRTDSAYGYTF.

This clone was counted a single time. For the CDR3, the DNA is TGTGCCAGCAGTTTAGGACTACCCTACGAGCAGTACTTC. Protein: CASSLGLPYEQYF. The chain uses TRBV28 and TRBJ2-7, with D tentatively TRBD2 (6 bases). Germline V gene data show CDR1 as MDHEN and CDR2 as SYDVKM. Trimming left V 2 bases short and J 2 bases short, with 7 bases between. The CDR3 is 13 residues long.

This clone was counted a few times. The chain links TRBV3-1 (or the pseudogene TRBV3-2) to TRBJ1-2, with TRBD1 identical over 9 bases. Germline trimming cut 4 bases from V and 8 bases from J; bases unmatched to any gene: 8. In germline, CDR1 is LGHDT, CDR2 YNNKEL (reference sequence). The CDR3 extends over 14 amino acids. The CDR3 DNA sequence: TGTGCCAGCAGCCCAGGAACAGGGGGCTACGGCTACACCTTC. This sequence encodes CASSPGTGGYGYTF.

The rearrangement uses TRBV7-8 and TRBJ1-1, with 8 positions matching TRBD1. From germline, CDR1 is SGHVS and CDR2 FQNEAQ. This CDR3 contains 14 residues. Unmatched junction bases numbered 3, after V lost 5 bases and J lost 1 base. CDR3 region: CASSATGENTEAFF. The CDR3 DNA reads TGTGCCAGCAGCGCGACAGGGGAGAACACTGAAGCTTTCTTT.

This chain uses TRBV7-6 with TRBJ2-3, with D unresolved. The V end was cut by 5 bases, the J end by 0 bases, with 15 bases between. The V gene's germline CDR1 is SGHVS and CDR2 FNYEAQ. The CDR3 has 16 amino acids. The CDR3 DNA reads as TGTGCCAGCAGCCACCCCCGAGGTGGTAGCACAGATACGCAGTATTTT. Translation gives CASSHPRGGSTDTQYF.

This clone came up a few times. The rearrangement uses TRBV6-5 and TRBJ2-2; no reliable D call. There are 11 residues in the CDR3. V lost 11 bases and J 6 bases, leaving 10 bases between the germline ends. The V gene's germline CDR1 is MNHEY and CDR2 SVGAGI. This CDR3 is CASRWPGELFF. In DNA, the CDR3 is TGTGCCTCACGCTGGCCCGGGGAGCTGTTTTTT.

This clone was detected only a few times. CDR3 residues: CAWSPGGWGQFF. CDR3 DNA: TGTGCCTGGAGTCCCGGGGGTTGGGGGCAGTTCTTC. V gene TRBV30 combines with J gene TRBJ2-1, with D perhaps matching TRBD2 (6 bases). Looked up from germline, CDR1 is GTSNPN and CDR2 is SVGIG (reference sequence). The CDR3 loop spans 12 amino acids. Trimming took off 2 bases at V and 12 bases at J, with 14 bases between the two ends.

This clone came up a few times. The chain carries TRBV2 and TRBJ1-1; the match to TRBD1 covers 8 bases. Trimming took 8 bases from V and 4 from J; bases not matched to a gene: 12. The CDR3 length is 15 residues. Germline CDR1 SNHLY, CDR2 FYNNEI. The CDR3 loop is CASGWPGGMGTEAFF. The CDR3 bases are TGTGCCAGCGGTTGGCCAGGGGGCATGGGCACTGAAGCTTTCTTT.

This rearrangement joins TRBV28 to TRBJ2-7; D call uncertain. The ends were cut back, 6 bases at V and 1 base at J, with 7 bases in the middle. The CDR3 spans 12 residues. The germline V gene encodes CDR1 MDHEN and CDR2 SYDVKM. The CDR3 region is CASSPASYEQYF. The CDR3 DNA follows: TGTGCCAGCAGCCCCGCGTCCTACGAGCAGTACTTC. The entire variable domain, with the rest obtained from reference TRBV28 and TRBJ2-7, is as follows: DVKVTQSSRYLVKRTGEKVFLECVQDMDHENMFWYRQDPGLGLRLIYFSYDVKMKEKGDIPEGYSVSREKKERFSLILESASTNQTSMYLCASSPASYEQYFGPGTRLTVT.

This clone has only a few counts. V is TRBV2 and J is TRBJ1-5; tentative D call: TRBD1 (6 bases). This CDR3 is built from 15 residues. The germline V gene has CDR1 SNHLY and CDR2 FYNNEI. Trimming left V 3 bases short and J 2 bases short, with 11 bases between. CDR3 sequence reads: CASSDRAGGNQPQHF. The DNA of the CDR3 is TGTGCCAGCAGTGATCGGGCAGGGGGCAATCAGCCCCAGCATTTT. The variable domain in full, completed from reference TRBV2 and TRBJ1-5, reads EPEVTQTPSHQVTQMGQEVILRCVPISNHLYFYWYRQILGQKVEFLVSFYNNEISEKSEIFDDQFSVERPDGSNFTLKIRSTKLEDSAMYFCASSDRAGGNQPQHFGDGTRLSIL.

J is TRBJ2-3 and V is TRBV19, with a tentative D call TRBD1 (6 bases). V shed 5 bases and J shed 6 bases, with 21 bases lying between them. The CDR3 is made up of 16 amino acids. Germline assignment: CDR1 LNHDA and CDR2 SQIVND (reference sequence). CDR3 sequence reads: CASSWARGRRLDTQYF. The CDR3 DNA is TGTGCCAGTAGTTGGGCCAGGGGACGGAGGTTGGATACGCAGTATTTT.

The chain carries TRBV5-6 and TRBJ1-5; D is perhaps TRBD1 (5 bases). V gave up 1 base and J gave up 7 bases, with 9 bases separating them. There are 13 residues in the CDR3. CDR1 and CDR2 from the germline V gene are SGHDT and YYEEEE. The CDR3 sequence is CASSLYEGQPQHF. The CDR3 DNA reads as TGTGCCAGCAGCTTGTATGAGGGGCAGCCCCAGCATTTT.

This clone was seen a few times. The chain has TRBV7-9 and TRBJ2-5, with 11 bases lining up with TRBD1. Per the germline V gene, CDR1 is SEHNR and CDR2 is FQNEAQ (reference sequence). The CDR3 runs to 17 residues. With 5 bases clipped from V and 3 bases from J, the junction kept 11 bases outside the gene matches. CDR3 bases: TGTGCCAGCAGCACCGCATGGACAGGGGGCGGGAAAGAGACCCAGTACTTC. Translating it yields CASSTAWTGGGKETQYF.

The chain carries TRBV27 and TRBJ2-6; 7 bases line up with TRBD1. The CDR3 is made up of 21 amino acids. Germline V gene lookup returns CDR1 MNHEY and CDR2 SMNVEV (reference sequence). With V trimmed by 6 bases and J by 0 bases, 20 bases remained unmatched. This CDR3 reads CASSPYADTGTVFSGANVLTF. The CDR3 DNA sequence: TGTGCCAGCAGCCCTTATGCCGATACCGGGACAGTGTTCTCTGGGGCCAACGTCCTGACTTTC.